The clone carrying this T cell receptor (beta chain) appeared many times. Its target is not known. Transcripts of RNA were the source for amplifying TCR beta CDR3 regions. HTBI-primed RT-PCR formed the first round, and a multiplex PCR formed the second. MiXCR was run by TCRdb on the multiplex PCR reads, yielding one entry per CDR3 protein. Of a few hundred thousand distinct CDR3 sequences in the sample, approximately 15% were seen once. This CDR3 has 14 amino acids. With 1 base clipped from V and 4 bases from J, the junction kept 0 bases outside the gene matches. The sample comes from a study of Graves' ophthalmopathy and Graves' hyperthyroidism. Whole-study results and caveats: Most expanded clonotypes in thyroid above 0.001 frequency also showed up in blood.

Hyperthyroidism patients were newly diagnosed, under 2 months' duration, aged 18 to 65. The sequenced sample consisted of peripheral blood. The chain joins TRBV12-3 or TRBV12-4 to TRBJ1-3; TRBD1 matches 8 bases. This clonotype was sampled from a woman aged 18-30 years with stable Graves' hyperthyroidism. CDR3 loop: CASSLGTGGNTIYF. The CDR3 DNA sequence: TGTGCCAGCAGTTTAGGGACAGGGGGAAACACCATATATTTT.